What follows are 20 T cell receptor beta chains derived from one specimen sequenced in a study of early stage breast cancer tumors. Method: immunoSEQ multiplex PCR; TCRdb's copy keeps in-frame clones and lacks some. The table lists roughly 53,000 clones, 85% to 95% of them singletons. The sequencing sample was made of blood. These TCRs come from a person aged 70 to 85 with breast cancer.

The chain recombines TRBV7-3 with TRBJ2-5, with 9 bases matching TRBD2. The germline V gene has CDR1 SGHTA and CDR2 FQGTGA. V trimming: 5 bases; J trimming: 5 bases; junction bases outside the gene matches: 3. CDR3 length: 13 amino acids. Here the CDR3 reads CASSQGLAETQYF. For the CDR3, the DNA is TGTGCCAGCAGCCAGGGACTAGCCGAGACCCAGTACTTC.

The table lists this clone with a count of one. J is TRBJ2-5 and V is TRBV5-6; 14 bases are a match to TRBD2. CDR1 SGHDT and CDR2 YYEEEE come from the germline V gene. This CDR3 is 19 amino acids long. The V segment lost 1 base and the J segment 2 bases; nucleotides outside the gene matches: 10. CDR3 region: CASSLPGLAGDWRQETQYF. The CDR3 DNA is TGTGCCAGCAGCTTGCCGGGACTAGCGGGAGATTGGAGGCAAGAGACCCAGTACTTC.

The rearrangement uses TRBV6-1 and TRBJ1-2; D not resolved. V lost 2 bases to trimming and J lost 2 bases, with 6 bases between them. Germline-derived CDR1 and CDR2 are MNHNS and SASEGT. This CDR3 region has 13 residues. DNA for the CDR3: TGTGCCAGCAGTGAAACGGAGAACTATGGCTACACCTTC. Encoded protein: CASSETENYGYTF.

J is TRBJ2-2 and V is TRBV5-1, with D possibly being TRBD1 (5 bases). The germline CDR1 and CDR2 sequences are SGHRS and YFSETQ. Trimming left V 4 bases short and J 0 bases short, with 19 bases between. The CDR3 contains 18 residues. CDR3 residues: CASSRRGSLGTNTGELFF. The CDR3 region has the DNA TGCGCCAGCAGCAGAAGGGGAAGTCTGGGGACGAACACCGGGGAGCTGTTTTTT.

This clone appeared a few times. The chain is built from TRBV6-5 and TRBJ1-5; unclear D gene. CDR1 MNHEY and CDR2 SVGAGI come from the germline V gene. Trimming left V 7 bases short and J 0 bases short, with 10 bases between. This CDR3 region has 14 residues. This CDR3 is CASKTGVSNQPQHF. CDR3 nucleotides: TGTGCCAGCAAAACCGGGGTTAGCAATCAGCCCCAGCATTTT.

V is TRBV29-1 and J is TRBJ2-3; the D gene is possibly TRBD1 (5 bases). V was pared by 1 base and J by 0 bases, with 11 bases between. The CDR3 spans 15 residues. Germline-derived CDR1 and CDR2 are SQVTM and ANQGSEA. The CDR3 sequence is CSVEVQGISTDTQYF. CDR3 in DNA: TGCAGCGTTGAAGTTCAGGGAATTAGCACAGATACGCAGTATTTT.

This clone occurred once. The chain recombines TRBV27 with TRBJ1-2; D is perhaps TRBD1 (5 bases). The ends were cut back, 2 bases at V and 4 bases at J, with 17 bases in the middle. The germline CDR1 and CDR2 sequences are MNHEY and SMNVEV (reference sequence). CDR3 length: 16 amino acids. CDR3 amino acids: CASSLGAGRPSYGYTF. CDR3 in DNA: TGTGCCAGCAGTTTAGGTGCAGGGCGACCTAGCTATGGCTACACCTTC.

The genes are TRBV28 and TRBJ2-2; TRBD1 agrees at 10 bases. The V and J ends lost 7 bases and 6 bases, in that order; junction bases with no gene match: 17. Germline CDR1 is MDHEN and CDR2 is SYDVKM. The CDR3 covers 18 residues. As DNA, the CDR3 is TGTGCCAGCAAAGTTCGTTCTATTCGACAGGGGGCAGCCGGGGAGCTGTTTTTT. Translating it yields CASKVRSIRQGAAGELFF.

The chain links TRBV7-2 to TRBJ1-6; 11 bases are a match to TRBD1. Germline assignment: CDR1 SGHTA and CDR2 FQGNSA. The CDR3 spans 16 residues. V lost 5 bases and J lost 10; bases outside the gene matches: 10. CDR3 nucleotide sequence: TGTGCCAGCAGCCGAATAGCCGGGACAGGGGGATCACCCCTCCACTTT. The encoded protein is CASSRIAGTGGSPLHF.

This clone was recorded a few times. This rearrangement joins TRBV6-6 to TRBJ1-3; unclear D gene. Trimming took off 6 bases at V and 7 bases at J, with 7 bases between the two ends. CDR3 length: 11 amino acids. Germline CDR1 and CDR2: MNHNY and SVGAGI (reference sequence). The DNA for the CDR3 is TGTGCCAGCAGCCCCGCGAACACCATATATTTT. Its translation is CASSPANTIYF.

The V call is TRBV18, the J call TRBJ1-2; 7 positions match TRBD1. After removal of 3 bases from V and 2 bases from J, the junction contained 6 bases not matched to a gene. The CDR3 covers 15 residues. CDR1 is KGHSH, CDR2 LQKENI, per germline. The CDR3 sequence is CASSPPGQTNYGYTF. CDR3 in DNA: TGTGCCAGCTCACCTCCGGGACAGACAAACTATGGCTACACCTTC.

The gene calls are TRBV30 and TRBJ1-4; no clear D. CDR1 is GTSNPN and CDR2 is SVGIG in the germline V gene (reference sequence). This CDR3 has 10 residues. Trimming removed 3 bases from V and 8 bases from J, with 4 bases in between. For the CDR3, the DNA is TGTGCCTGGAGGCGGGAAAAACTGTTTTTT. Translating gives CAWRREKLFF.

This chain links TRBV10-3 with TRBJ2-5, with D perhaps matching TRBD1 (6 bases). Trimming shortened V by 6 bases and J by 4 bases, and 15 bases separated the two germline ends. Germline CDR1 reads ENHRY; CDR2 reads SYGVKD. This CDR3 comprises 14 residues. CDR3 residues: CAIRGDRSGETQYF. The CDR3 coding sequence is TGTGCCATCAGGGGAGACAGGTCGGGAGAGACCCAGTACTTC.

The chain has TRBV4-1 and TRBJ1-2, with 9 bases identical to TRBD1. Germline-derived CDR1 and CDR2 are MGHRA and YSYEKL. Unmatched junction bases numbered 10, after V lost 0 bases and J lost 5 bases. This CDR3 region has 17 residues. The CDR3 loop is CASSQDITGTGRYGYTF. The CDR3, as DNA: TGCGCCAGCAGCCAAGATATAACCGGGACAGGGAGGTATGGCTACACCTTC.

The chain has TRBV30 and TRBJ1-2, with D possibly TRBD1 on 6 matching bases. CDR1 GTSNPN and CDR2 SVGIG come from the germline V gene (reference sequence). V was trimmed by 5 bases and J by 2 bases, leaving 9 bases between them. The CDR3 sequence is 12 residues long. The CDR3 reads CAWGGANYGYTF. CDR3 DNA sequence: TGTGCCTGGGGGGGCGCGAACTATGGCTACACCTTC.

The chain uses TRBV29-1 and TRBJ2-5; D unclear. CDR1 is SQVTM and CDR2 is ANQGSEA in the germline V gene. V lost 8 bases and J 2 bases, leaving 18 bases between the germline ends. This CDR3 has 14 amino acids. CDR3 sequence reads: CSTRPLGKQETQYF. The CDR3 DNA reads as TGCAGCACCCGACCCCTAGGTAAACAAGAGACCCAGTACTTC.

The V and J genes are TRBV4-3 and TRBJ2-7, with TRBD1 as a possible D gene (6 bases). Germline V gives CDR1 LGHNA, CDR2 YSLEER. V was shortened by 1 base and J by 5 bases, with 18 bases between the two germline ends. This CDR3 spans 16 amino acids. CDR3 sequence: CASSQVSTGTYNEQYF. The CDR3 nucleotides read TGCGCCAGCAGCCAAGTGTCAACCGGGACATATAACGAGCAGTACTTC.

The rearrangement links TRBV15 to TRBJ1-4; possible D gene TRBD1, 6 bases. The V end lost 7 bases, the J end lost 0 bases, and 18 bases lay between the germline ends. Germline V gene data show CDR1 as LNHNV and CDR2 as YYDKDF (reference sequence). The CDR3 has 17 residues. The CDR3: CATTLGQYGATNEKLFF. The CDR3 DNA reads TGTGCCACCACCCTCGGACAGTACGGTGCAACTAATGAAAAACTGTTTTTT.

The J gene is TRBJ2-7, the V gene TRBV10-3; 8 bases align to TRBD2. The CDR3 runs to 14 residues. Germline CDR1 reads ENHRY; CDR2 reads SYGVKD. Trimming took 6 bases from V and 6 from J; bases not matched to a gene: 10. The chain's CDR3 is CAIRGVASGPEQYF. CDR3 nucleotides: TGTGCCATCAGGGGGGTCGCTAGCGGGCCCGAGCAGTACTTC.

The rearrangement links TRBV4-2 to TRBJ1-1; possible D gene TRBD1, 6 bases. CDR1 is LGHNA, CDR2 YNFKEQ, per germline. The CDR3 is 16 amino acids. The V gene lost 3 bases and the J gene lost 4 bases, with 18 bases spanning the gap. The CDR3 DNA reads TGTGCCAGCAGCCATCCGATTAGGGGGGGCATCACTGAAGCTTTCTTT. This translates into CASSHPIRGGITEAFF.